This T cell receptor beta chain was observed in a study of blood T cell repertoires in COVID-19. In the study overall: T cells, B-cell-depleted T cells, or PBMCs provided the cDNA or gDNA that served as material.

Germline CDR1 and CDR2: MDHEN and SYDVKM. The ends lost 3 bases at V and 4 bases at J; junction bases unmatched: 11. The CDR3 totals 16 residues. The protocol was immunoSEQ multiplex PCR, while the TCRdb copy is restricted to in-frame clones and leaves out a portion. The table lists around 250,000 clones, around nine tenths of them singletons. The TCR sequence derives from a woman aged 45-65 years who had recovered from COVID-19. Sequences were obtained from PBMCs or T cells enriched from blood (not recorded which). This chain uses TRBV28 with TRBJ2-7, with 8 positions matching TRBD2. CDR3 residues: CASSFMVRREDYEQYF. The CDR3 DNA follows: TGTGCCAGCAGTTTTATGGTTAGGCGGGAGGATTACGAGCAGTACTTC.